The 10 T cell receptor beta chains below come from one sample, sequenced in a study of blood T cell repertoires in COVID-19. Measured with immunoSEQ multiplex PCR; TCRdb has only the in-frame clones, and not every one. The repertoire holds more than 300,000 clones, with more than 70% as singletons. Sequencing was carried out using PBMCs or T cells enriched from blood (not recorded which). The source is a young woman who had recovered from COVID-19.

The chain links TRBV9 to TRBJ2-7, with TRBD1 matching 7 bases. The CDR3 extends over 12 amino acids. V shed 4 bases and J 12 bases; nucleotides not matched to a gene: 10. CDR1 SGDLS and CDR2 YYNGEE come from the germline V gene. The CDR3 DNA reads as TGTGCCAGCAGCTCAAATCACAGGGGAAGGTACTTC. Residues: CASSSNHRGRYF. Supplemented by reference TRBV9 and TRBJ2-7, the full variable domain reads DSGVTQTPKHLITATGQRVTLRCSPRSGDLSVYWYQQSLDQGLQFLIQYYNGEERAKGNILERFSAQQFPDLHSELNLSSLELGDSALYFCASSSNHRGRYFGPGTRLTVT.

The chain links TRBV19 to TRBJ2-5, with 8 bases matching TRBD2. Germline CDR1 LNHDA, CDR2 SQIVND (reference sequence). J gave up 5 bases and V 5 bases, and 10 bases lay outside the gene matches. The CDR3 consists of 15 residues. The CDR3 coding sequence is TGTGCCAGTAGTCCGCTAGCGGGCCCCCTGGAGACCCAGTACTTC. It encodes CASSPLAGPLETQYF. Looking up the rest from reference TRBV19 and TRBJ2-5 gives the full variable domain: DGGITQSPKYLFRKEGQNVTLSCEQNLNHDAMYWYRQDPGQGLRLIYYSQIVNDFQKGDIAEGYSVSREKKESFPLTVTSAQKNPTAFYLCASSPLAGPLETQYFGPGTRLLVL.

CDR3 DNA: TGCGCCAGCAGCTCGGGACAGGGCTCTGGGGCCAACGTCCTGACTTTC. Its protein is CASSSGQGSGANVLTF. This chain links TRBV5-1 with TRBJ2-6; 9 bases agree with TRBD1. With 3 bases clipped from V and 0 bases from J, the junction kept 1 base outside the gene matches. This CDR3 contains 16 residues. Germline CDR1 SGHRS, CDR2 YFSETQ.

This rearrangement joins TRBV27 to TRBJ2-7, with D perhaps matching TRBD2 (6 bases). The V gene's germline CDR1 is MNHEY and CDR2 SMNVEV (reference sequence). This CDR3 spans 16 amino acids. The V and J ends lost 6 bases and 3 bases respectively, with 21 bases between them. The CDR3 spells CASSSYRDSSLYEQYF. In nucleotides, the CDR3 is TGTGCCAGCAGCTCGTACCGGGACTCCTCTCTCTACGAGCAGTACTTC.

The CDR3 bases are TGTGCCAGCAGTTTAGTACAGGGCGGGGGCACTGAAGCTTTCTTT. Its protein is CASSLVQGGGTEAFF. J is TRBJ1-1 and V is TRBV27; possibly TRBD1 for D (6 bases). The CDR3 covers 15 residues. Per the germline V gene, CDR1 is MNHEY and CDR2 is SMNVEV (reference sequence). The V gene lost 2 bases and the J gene lost 4 bases, with 14 bases spanning the gap.

The V call is TRBV18, the J call TRBJ1-1; no firm D call. Per germline, CDR1 KGHSH and CDR2 LQKENI. The CDR3 is 15 residues long. The V gene lost 2 bases and the J gene lost 5 bases, with 15 bases spanning the gap. CDR3 DNA sequence: TGTGCCAGCTCACCATTGGTGAAGGGAGGGACTGAAGCTTTCTTT. This gives the protein CASSPLVKGGTEAFF.

The chain carries TRBV7-9 and TRBJ1-3; TRBD1 is a possible D gene (5 bases). V lost 10 bases, J lost 4 bases, and 14 bases lay in between. The CDR3 is 13 residues long. Germline V gene lookup returns CDR1 SEHNR and CDR2 FQNEAQ (reference sequence). Here the CDR3 DNA reads TGTGCCACTCCGATAGGGGTCGGAAACACCATATATTTT. Amino acid sequence: CATPIGVGNTIYF.

This chain links TRBV5-1 with TRBJ2-2; 8 bases agree with TRBD2. The V gene's germline CDR1 is SGHRS and CDR2 YFSETQ. CDR3 size: 14 residues. V lost 5 bases to trimming and J lost 6 bases; unmatched junction nucleotides: 6. The CDR3 region is CASRAGGQAGELFF. The CDR3 nucleotides are TGCGCCAGCAGGGCGGGGGGCCAGGCCGGGGAGCTGTTTTTT. Drawing the rest from reference TRBV5-1 and TRBJ2-2, the complete variable domain is KAGVTQTPRYLIKTRGQQVTLSCSPISGHRSVSWYQQTPGQGLQFLFEYFSETQRNKGNFPGRFSGRQFSNSRSEMNVSTLELGDSALYLCASRAGGQAGELFFGEGSRLTVL.

The rearrangement joins TRBV30 to TRBJ2-7; 10 bases agree with TRBD2. Germline V gene data show CDR1 as GTSNPN and CDR2 as SVGIG (reference sequence). Unmatched junction bases numbered 8, after V lost 7 bases and J lost 5 bases. This CDR3 comprises 13 residues. For the CDR3, the DNA is TGTGCCTTTGTGGGACTAGCGTATCACGAGCAGTACTTC. Translation: CAFVGLAYHEQYF.

The V gene is TRBV2, the J gene TRBJ1-2, with 7 bases lining up with TRBD1. Trimming removed 4 bases from V and 4 bases from J; junction bases left unmatched: 3. The germline gives CDR1 SNHLY, CDR2 FYNNEI. The CDR3 is 13 amino acids. CDR3: CASSGDSSYGYTF. DNA for the CDR3: TGTGCCAGCAGTGGGGACAGCTCCTATGGCTACACCTTC.